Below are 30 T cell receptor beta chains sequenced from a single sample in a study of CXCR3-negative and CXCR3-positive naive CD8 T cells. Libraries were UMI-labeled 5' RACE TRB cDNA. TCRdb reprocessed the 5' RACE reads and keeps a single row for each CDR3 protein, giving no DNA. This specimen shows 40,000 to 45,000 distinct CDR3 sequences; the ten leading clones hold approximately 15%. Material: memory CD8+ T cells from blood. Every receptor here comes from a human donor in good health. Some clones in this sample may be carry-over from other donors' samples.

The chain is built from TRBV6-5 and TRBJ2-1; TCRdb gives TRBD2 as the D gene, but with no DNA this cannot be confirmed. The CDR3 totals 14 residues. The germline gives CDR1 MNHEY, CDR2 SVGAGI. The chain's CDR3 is CASSNSGSGNEQFF.

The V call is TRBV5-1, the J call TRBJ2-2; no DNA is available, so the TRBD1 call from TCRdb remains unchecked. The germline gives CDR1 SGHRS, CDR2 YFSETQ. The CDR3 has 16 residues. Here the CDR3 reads CASLKGQGINTGELFF.

The CDR3 spells CASSYFATATTTNYGYTF. J is TRBJ1-2 and V is TRBV6-6; lacking DNA, the TRBD1 call made by TCRdb goes unchecked. Per germline, CDR1 MNHNY and CDR2 SVGAGI (reference sequence). The CDR3 has 18 residues.

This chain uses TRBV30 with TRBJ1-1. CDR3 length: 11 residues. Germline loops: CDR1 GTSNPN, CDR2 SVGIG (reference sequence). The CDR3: CAWRGGTEAFF.

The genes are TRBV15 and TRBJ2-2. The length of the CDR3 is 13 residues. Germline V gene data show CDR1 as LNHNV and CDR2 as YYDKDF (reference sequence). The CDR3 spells CATSRDEWGELFF.

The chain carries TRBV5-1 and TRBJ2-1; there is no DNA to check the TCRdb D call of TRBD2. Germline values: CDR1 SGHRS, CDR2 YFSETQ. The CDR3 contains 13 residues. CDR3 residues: CASSPPSMNEQFF.

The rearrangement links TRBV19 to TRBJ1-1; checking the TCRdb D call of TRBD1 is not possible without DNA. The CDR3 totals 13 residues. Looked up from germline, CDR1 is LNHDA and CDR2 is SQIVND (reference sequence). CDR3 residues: CASSIQLRGEAFF. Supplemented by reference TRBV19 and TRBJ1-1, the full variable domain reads DGGITQSPKYLFRKEGQNVTLSCEQNLNHDAMYWYRQDPGQGLRLIYYSQIVNDFQKGDIAEGYSVSREKKESFPLTVTSAQKNPTAFYLCASSIQLRGEAFFGQGTRLTVV.

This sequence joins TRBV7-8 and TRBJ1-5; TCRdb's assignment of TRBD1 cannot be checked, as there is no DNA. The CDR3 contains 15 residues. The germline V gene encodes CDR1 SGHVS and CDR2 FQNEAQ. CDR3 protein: CASSFADSSNQPQHF.

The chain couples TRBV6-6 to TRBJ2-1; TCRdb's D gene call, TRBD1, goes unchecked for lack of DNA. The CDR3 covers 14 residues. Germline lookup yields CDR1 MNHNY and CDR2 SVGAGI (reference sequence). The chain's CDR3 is CASSYSAGLNEQFF.

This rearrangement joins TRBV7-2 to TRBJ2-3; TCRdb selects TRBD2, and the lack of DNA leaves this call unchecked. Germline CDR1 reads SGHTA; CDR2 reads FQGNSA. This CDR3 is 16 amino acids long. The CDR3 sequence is CASSLSGLASTDTQYF. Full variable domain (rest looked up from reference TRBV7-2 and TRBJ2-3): GAGVSQSPSNKVTEKGKDVELRCDPISGHTALYWYRQSLGQGLEFLIYFQGNSAPDKSGLPSDRFSAERTGGSVSTLTIQRTQQEDSAVYLCASSLSGLASTDTQYFGPGTRLTVL.

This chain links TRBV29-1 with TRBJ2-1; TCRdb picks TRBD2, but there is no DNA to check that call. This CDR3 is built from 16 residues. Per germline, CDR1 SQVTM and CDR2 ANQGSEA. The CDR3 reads CSVEDPRETSRNEQFF.

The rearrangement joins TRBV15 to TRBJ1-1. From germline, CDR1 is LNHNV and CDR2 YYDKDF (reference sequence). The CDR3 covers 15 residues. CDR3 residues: CATSRDLGSPREAFF. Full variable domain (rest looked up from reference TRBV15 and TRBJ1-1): DAMVIQNPRYQVTQFGKPVTLSCSQTLNHNVMYWYQQKSSQAPKLLFHYYDKDFNNEADTPDNFQSRRPNTSFCFLDIRSPGLGDTAMYLCATSRDLGSPREAFFGQGTRLTVV.

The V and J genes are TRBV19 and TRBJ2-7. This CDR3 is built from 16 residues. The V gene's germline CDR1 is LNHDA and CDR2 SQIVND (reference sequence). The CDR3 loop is CASSIDPTGVPYEQYF.

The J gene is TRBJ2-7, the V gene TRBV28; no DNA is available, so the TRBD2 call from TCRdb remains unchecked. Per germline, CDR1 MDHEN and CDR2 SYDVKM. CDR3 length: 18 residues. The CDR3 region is CASSSWKTSEGSLYEQYF.

The CDR3 is CASSHETGGSYEQYF. V usage is TRBV4-2 and J usage is TRBJ2-7; the TCRdb call, TRBD1, lacks DNA for checking. CDR1 is LGHNA and CDR2 is YNFKEQ in the germline V gene. CDR3 length: 15 amino acids.

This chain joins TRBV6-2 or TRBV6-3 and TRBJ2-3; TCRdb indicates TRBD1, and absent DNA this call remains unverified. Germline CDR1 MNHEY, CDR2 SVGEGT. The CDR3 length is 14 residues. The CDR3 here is CASSYGTGADTQYF.

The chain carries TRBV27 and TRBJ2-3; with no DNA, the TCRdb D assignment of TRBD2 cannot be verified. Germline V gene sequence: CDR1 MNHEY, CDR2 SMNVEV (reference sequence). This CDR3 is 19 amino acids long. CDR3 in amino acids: CASSFRGLAGGVIGDTQYF.

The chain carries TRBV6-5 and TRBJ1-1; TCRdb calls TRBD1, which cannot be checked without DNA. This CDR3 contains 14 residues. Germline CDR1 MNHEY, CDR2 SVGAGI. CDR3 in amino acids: CASSYGTGNTEAFF.

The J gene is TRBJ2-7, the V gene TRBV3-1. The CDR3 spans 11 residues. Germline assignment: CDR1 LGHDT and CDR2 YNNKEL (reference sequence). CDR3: CASSEGTEQYF.

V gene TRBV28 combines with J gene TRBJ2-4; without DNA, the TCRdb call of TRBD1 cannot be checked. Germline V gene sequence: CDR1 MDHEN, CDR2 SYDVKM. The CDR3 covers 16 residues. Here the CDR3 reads CASSPRRGGSKNIQYF.

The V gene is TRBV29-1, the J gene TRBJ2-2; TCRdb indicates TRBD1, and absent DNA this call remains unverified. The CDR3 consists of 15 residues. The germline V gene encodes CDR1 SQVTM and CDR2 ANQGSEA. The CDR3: CSAPKGREEVGELFF.

This CDR3 is CASSQTGTDMNTGELFF. The chain employs TRBV4-3 and TRBJ2-2; TCRdb's D call, TRBD1, is unchecked because there is no DNA. The CDR3 extends over 17 amino acids. Germline-derived CDR1 and CDR2 are LGHNA and YSLEER.

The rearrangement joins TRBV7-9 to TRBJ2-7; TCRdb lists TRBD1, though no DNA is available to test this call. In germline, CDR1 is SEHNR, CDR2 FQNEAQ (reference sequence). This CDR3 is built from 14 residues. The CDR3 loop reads CASSFRDRGDEQYF.

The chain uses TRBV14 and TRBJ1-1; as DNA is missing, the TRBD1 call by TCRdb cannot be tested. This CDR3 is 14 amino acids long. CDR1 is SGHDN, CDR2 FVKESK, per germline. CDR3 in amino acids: CASSLTGGGTEAFF.

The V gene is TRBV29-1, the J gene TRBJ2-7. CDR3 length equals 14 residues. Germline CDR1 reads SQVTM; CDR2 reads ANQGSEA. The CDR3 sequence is CSVEDLQGEHEQYF.

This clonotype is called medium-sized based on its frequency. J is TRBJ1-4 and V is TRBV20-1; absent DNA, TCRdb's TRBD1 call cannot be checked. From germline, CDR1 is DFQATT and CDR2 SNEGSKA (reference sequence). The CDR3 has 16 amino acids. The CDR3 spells CSARHSRTGDFEKLFF.

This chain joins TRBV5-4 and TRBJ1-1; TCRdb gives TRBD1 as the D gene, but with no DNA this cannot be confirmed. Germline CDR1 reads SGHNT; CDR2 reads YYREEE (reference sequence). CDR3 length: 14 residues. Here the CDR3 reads CASTMTGRNTEASF.

The CDR3 protein is CASSPDGISYNEQFF. The V and J genes are TRBV3-1 and TRBJ2-1. CDR3 size: 15 residues. CDR1 is LGHDT and CDR2 is YNNKEL in the germline V gene (reference sequence).

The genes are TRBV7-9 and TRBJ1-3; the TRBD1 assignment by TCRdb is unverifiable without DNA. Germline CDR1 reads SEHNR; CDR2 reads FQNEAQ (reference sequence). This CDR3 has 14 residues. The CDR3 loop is CASGQPGAGNTIYF.

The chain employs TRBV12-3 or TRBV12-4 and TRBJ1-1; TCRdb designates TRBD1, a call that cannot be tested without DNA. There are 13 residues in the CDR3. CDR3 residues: CAQPWGGPGEAFF.